This T cell receptor beta chain was identified in a study of human T cells and chemical hapten exposure. Looking at the study overall: The study patch tested 0.01% DPC on the upper back and read results at 6 days.

TCRdb processed the RACE reads anew with MiXCR; each CDR3 protein has one entry. The table lists around 130,000 distinct CDR3 sequences, 12% of them singletons, with more than 1.1% in the top ten. In its sample, this clonotype was seen many times. From germline, CDR1 is LGHDT and CDR2 YNNKEL (reference sequence). The CDR3 runs to 13 residues. Trimming pared 7 bases from V and 0 bases from J, leaving 9 bases between. The sample's time point: patch test 2, 6 weeks after DPC sensitization. This sample's treatment: therapeutic diphenylcyclopropenone sensitization with weekly scalp DPC. The sample consisted of whole blood, taken in connection with sensitization to the hapten diphenylcyclopropenone (DPC). This receptor was identified in a woman aged 45-65 years with alopecia areata. Some clones in this sample may be carry-over from other donors' samples. This chain uses TRBV3-1 with TRBJ2-5; D is unclear. The CDR3 DNA reads as TGTGCCAGCACCCACACGTACCAAGAGACCCAGTACTTC. Translating gives CASTHTYQETQYF.